This entry is about one T cell receptor (beta chain). Antigen specificity is unknown. This entry is derived from a study of cytomegalovirus exposure and HLA in healthy donors. Whole-study results and caveats: From TCR beta sequences, most subjects' HLA-A and HLA-B alleles were reportedly predicted accurately. Per a later analysis, 15,000 to 20,000 TCR beta sequences showed association with HLA alleles at 0.05 false discovery rate. It was reported in a later analysis that an Asian-associated ancestry cluster showed fewer N-insertions than the roughly 670-donor mean.

PCR amplification relied on 60 Vbeta primers (plus 13 Jbeta primers). Profiling relied on immunoSEQ multiplex PCR, and the TCRdb table lists in-frame clones only, not all of them. The sample contains about 150,000 clones, approximately 86% of which appear only once. This TCR derives from a woman aged 50 to 60 in good health and CMV-seropositive. The sample was PBMCs.

DNA for the CDR3: TGTGCCACCAGCAGAGCTATGACCGGGGAGCTGTTTTTT. Its protein product is CATSRAMTGELFF. The rearrangement uses TRBV15 and TRBJ2-2; D ambiguous. Trimming removed 1 base from V and 5 bases from J, with 5 bases in between. The CDR3 contains 13 residues. The germline V gene has CDR1 LNHNV and CDR2 YYDKDF (reference sequence).